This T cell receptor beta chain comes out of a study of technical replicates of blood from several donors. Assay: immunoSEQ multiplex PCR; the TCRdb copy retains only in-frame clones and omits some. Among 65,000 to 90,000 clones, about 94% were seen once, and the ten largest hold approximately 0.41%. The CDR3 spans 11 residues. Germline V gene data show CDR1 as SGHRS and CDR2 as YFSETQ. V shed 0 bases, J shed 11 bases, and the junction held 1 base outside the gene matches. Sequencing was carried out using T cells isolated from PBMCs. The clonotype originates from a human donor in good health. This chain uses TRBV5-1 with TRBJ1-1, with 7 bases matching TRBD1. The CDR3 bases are TGCGCCAGCAGCTTGGGGGACAGTGCTTTCTTT. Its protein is CASSLGDSAFF.